This T cell receptor beta chain was observed in a study of vaccination effects on CD4 cells after COVID-19. Notes on the study in general: The study dataset contains few convalescent patients and includes no early post-infection timepoints.

Before any sequencing was done, the ViraFEST assay used viral peptide pools to expand antigen-specific CD4+ T cells. It was after approximately 11 days of culture that CD4+ T cells were isolated. All vaccine recipients tested negative for nucleocapsid antibodies and had never contracted SARS-CoV-2 infection. PBMC cultures contained 1.5 million to 2 million cells per well, about 10 IU/ml IL-2 and around 9.6 ug/ml peptides. Profiling relied on immunoSEQ multiplex PCR, and the TCRdb table lists in-frame clones only, not all of them. The sample holds some 24,000 clones; roughly 80% are singletons and the top ten take 10%. Concerning this clone itself: The antigen is undetermined.

The CDR3 length is 17 residues. V shed 10 bases, J shed 2 bases, and the junction held 16 bases outside the gene matches. The germline V gene has CDR1 ENHRY and CDR2 SYGVKD. The material was CD4+ T cells from PBMCs cultured with HCoV-NL63 spike peptides, obtained before COVID-19 vaccination. The chain has TRBV10-3 and TRBJ1-5, with 8 bases lining up with TRBD1. This receptor was obtained from a human donor who received a COVID-19 vaccine. The CDR3 spells CATGKGGQGLGNQPQHF. In DNA, the CDR3 is TGTGCCACCGGAAAGGGAGGACAGGGACTCGGCAATCAGCCCCAGCATTTT.